Listed below are T cell receptor beta chains from one sample, sequenced in a study of T cell responses to AZD1222 COVID-19 vaccine. Repertoires were generated with immunoSEQ multiplex PCR, while TCRdb's copy carries only in-frame clones and drops some. The data hold some 150,000 clones, with 80% to 95% observed a single time. Sequenced here: peripheral blood, sampled on day 0 of MenACWY control vaccination. Receptor source: an adult in good health. CDR3s include the opening cysteine and the closing phenylalanine or tryptophan. Fields, in order: CDR3 DNA, CDR3 protein, D gene, J gene, V gene, clone size. The D gene is left open where the match is weak. The size entry is marked missing in some rows and otherwise reads once, few, many or a size class.

DNA: TGTGCCAGCAGCCGGACAGCCGCGGAACTGTTTTTT; CDR3: CASSRTAAELFF; D: NA; J: TRBJ1-4; V: TRBV11-2; size: NA
DNA: TGTGCCAGCAGCCGGGACGGTACGACTGAAGCTTTCTTT; CDR3: CASSRDGTTEAFF; D: NA; J: TRBJ1-1; V: TRBV9; size: NA
DNA: TGCGCCAGCAGCTACCGGGACTCCCCCTACAATGAGCAGTTCTTC; CDR3: CASSYRDSPYNEQFF; D: NA; J: TRBJ2-1; V: TRBV5-1; size: once
DNA: TGTGCCAGCAGCGGTACGGGGAGGTATGGCTACACCTTC; CDR3: CASSGTGRYGYTF; D: NA; J: TRBJ1-2; V: TRBV6-5; size: NA
DNA: TGTGCTAGTGGTTTGGTACTGGGGACAGGGTACCAGCCCCAGCATTTT; CDR3: CASGLVLGTGYQPQHF; D: TRBD1; J: TRBJ1-5; V: TRBV12-5; size: NA
DNA: TGTGCCAGCACACCTACCTCCTACGAGCAGTACTTC; CDR3: CASTPTSYEQYF; D: NA; J: TRBJ2-7; V: TRBV2; size: NA
DNA: TGTGCCAGCAGCTTAAAGCCCGCCCAAGCTAGCGGGAGTAAGAATGAGCAGTTCTTC; CDR3: CASSLKPAQASGSKNEQFF; D: TRBD2; J: TRBJ2-1; V: TRBV7-3; size: NA
DNA: TGTGCCAGCAGTGGACAGGGTGAGCCCCAGCATTTT; CDR3: CASSGQGEPQHF; D: TRBD1; J: TRBJ1-5; V: TRBV25-1; size: NA
DNA: TGTGCCAGCGGCCTAGGCACCGGGGAGCTGTTTTTT; CDR3: CASGLGTGELFF; D: NA; J: TRBJ2-2; V: TRBV9; size: NA
DNA: TGTGCCAGCAGCGTAGAGGGGGGCCATATCGGGGAGCTGTTTTTT; CDR3: CASSVEGGHIGELFF; D: NA; J: TRBJ2-2; V: TRBV9; size: NA
DNA: TGTGCCAGCAGCCAAGGGCGTCCTGGAGGTTATAATGAAGCTTTCTTT; CDR3: CASSQGRPGGYNEAFF; D: NA; J: TRBJ1-1; V: TRBV3-1/TRBV3-2; size: NA
DNA: TGTGCCAGCAGCCCCCGGAATCGGCAGGGGGCATACGAGCAGTACTTC; CDR3: CASSPRNRQGAYEQYF; D: TRBD1; J: TRBJ2-7; V: TRBV4-2; size: NA
DNA: TGTGCCAGCAGCGAAGGGCAGAACCACGAGCAGTACTTC; CDR3: CASSEGQNHEQYF; D: NA; J: TRBJ2-7; V: TRBV3-1/TRBV3-2; size: NA
DNA: TGTGCCAGCTCACCAGATCCTGGGAATTCACCCCTCCACTTT; CDR3: CASSPDPGNSPLHF; D: NA; J: TRBJ1-6; V: TRBV18; size: NA
DNA: TGTGCCAGCAGTTTACAAAGACACCTCAATCAGCCCCAGCATTTT; CDR3: CASSLQRHLNQPQHF; D: NA; J: TRBJ1-5; V: TRBV28; size: NA
DNA: TGTGCCAGTCAACGGGCTAACTATGGCTACACCTTC; CDR3: CASQRANYGYTF; D: NA; J: TRBJ1-2; V: TRBV19; size: once
DNA: TGTGCCAGCAGCCGGCGGGACAAGGGGCAGTTCTTC; CDR3: CASSRRDKGQFF; D: NA; J: TRBJ2-1; V: TRBV5-4; size: NA
DNA: TGTGCCTGGGCTGGCAGGGGGCATGGAAACACCATATATTTT; CDR3: CAWAGRGHGNTIYF; D: TRBD1; J: TRBJ1-3; V: TRBV30; size: NA
DNA: TGTGCCTGGGCTCGGGGGCTAATGGGCGAGCAGTACTTC; CDR3: CAWARGLMGEQYF; D: NA; J: TRBJ2-7; V: TRBV30; size: NA
DNA: TGTGCCAGCAGCTTGGGGAACGGGCGGTTTGGTGGAAACACCATATATTTT; CDR3: CASSLGNGRFGGNTIYF; D: NA; J: TRBJ1-3; V: TRBV5-4; size: NA
DNA: TGTGCCAGCAGCGGGGTCGACAGGTATTTCTCCGGCTACACCTTC; CDR3: CASSGVDRYFSGYTF; D: NA; J: TRBJ1-2; V: TRBV9; size: NA
DNA: TGTGCCAGCAGGGGTAGCCTACAAGAGACCCAGTACTTC; CDR3: CASRGSLQETQYF; D: NA; J: TRBJ2-5; V: TRBV6-5; size: NA
DNA: TGCGCCAGCAGCCAAGTCCAGGGAAAGGGCGAGCAGTACTTC; CDR3: CASSQVQGKGEQYF; D: NA; J: TRBJ2-7; V: TRBV4-1; size: NA
DNA: TGTGCCAGCAGCAAGACAGGGGGCTCTAAACAGCCCCAGCATTTT; CDR3: CASSKTGGSKQPQHF; D: TRBD1; J: TRBJ1-5; V: TRBV6-6; size: NA
DNA: TGCAGCGTCGCCGGCAGGGCGTCGAACACTGAAGCTTTCTTT; CDR3: CSVAGRASNTEAFF; D: NA; J: TRBJ1-1; V: TRBV29-1; size: NA
DNA: TGCGCCAGCAGTTTACCGGGCTATGGCTACACCTTC; CDR3: CASSLPGYGYTF; D: NA; J: TRBJ1-2; V: TRBV28; size: NA